A single sample gave rise to the 29 T cell receptor beta chains below, sequenced in a study of T cell clonotyping in hematopoietic cell transplantation. Repertoires were generated with immunoSEQ multiplex PCR, while TCRdb's copy carries only in-frame clones and drops some. Of 35,000 to 45,000 clones in the sample, 80% to 90% were seen once. The sample was peripheral blood mononuclear cells. The receptors were sampled from a woman aged 40 to 50 in good health. Some clones in this sample may be carry-over from other donors' samples.

The CDR3 DNA sequence: TGCGCCACCTCAGGTCCCGGCCAGATGAACACCGGGGAGCTGTTTTTT. Residues: CATSGPGQMNTGELFF. This chain links TRBV4-1 with TRBJ2-2; D gene ambiguous. The length of the CDR3 is 16 residues. The V and J ends lost 10 bases and 1 base respectively, with 19 bases between them. The germline gives CDR1 MGHRA, CDR2 YSYEKL.

In its sample, this clone was seen once. This chain joins TRBV27 and TRBJ1-1, with D hard to call. Between the trimmed V and J ends, which lost 5 bases and 1 base, there was a span of 11 bases. CDR1 and CDR2 (germline): MNHEY, SMNVEV (reference sequence). The CDR3 spans 14 residues. The CDR3 nucleotides read TGTGCCAGCAGTGGTTGGGGTGGGAACACTGAAGCTTTCTTT. The encoded protein is CASSGWGGNTEAFF.

This clone came up once. This chain links TRBV28 with TRBJ2-7, with 8 bases identical to TRBD2. This CDR3 has 17 amino acids. V lost 5 bases, J lost 7 bases, and 19 bases stayed unmatched. The germline V gene encodes CDR1 MDHEN and CDR2 SYDVKM. CDR3 residues: CASSPPNQGLGSKEQYF. Here the CDR3 DNA reads TGTGCCAGCAGTCCCCCTAACCAGGGACTAGGGTCTAAAGAGCAGTACTTC.

The chain employs TRBV29-1 and TRBJ1-1, with D possibly TRBD1 on 5 matching bases. Germline V gives CDR1 SQVTM, CDR2 ANQGSEA. Between the trimmed V and J ends, which lost 4 bases and 5 bases, there was a span of 23 bases. The CDR3 is 16 amino acids. Here the CDR3 DNA reads TGCAGCGTTGTTCGGGGGATTGGAGGGGCTGATACTGAAGCTTTCTTT. This codes for CSVVRGIGGADTEAFF.

Here the CDR3 DNA reads TGTGCCAGCAGCTTAGCGCTTCAACATCTGGAGATACAGACCCAGTACTTC. This codes for CASSLALQHLEIQTQYF. The chain links TRBV7-9 to TRBJ2-5; D is unresolved. The length of the CDR3 is 17 residues. V lost 0 bases and J lost 6, with 20 bases in between. The germline V gene has CDR1 SEHNR and CDR2 FQNEAQ (reference sequence).

V is TRBV19 and J is TRBJ2-1, with 11 bases matching TRBD2. V lost 3 bases and J lost 7; bases outside the gene matches: 8. CDR3 length equals 16 residues. Germline CDR1 reads LNHDA; CDR2 reads SQIVND (reference sequence). The CDR3 here is CASSIGLAGPWNEQFF. For the CDR3, the DNA is TGTGCCAGTAGTATCGGACTAGCGGGCCCTTGGAATGAGCAGTTCTTC.

CDR3 bases: TGCAGCGCACCGGAGCTCGGGGGGCTAGGCACAGATACGCAGTATTTT. Its translation is CSAPELGGLGTDTQYF. The V and J genes are TRBV29-1 and TRBJ2-3, with D tentatively TRBD2 (7 bases). The CDR3 is 16 residues long. Per germline, CDR1 SQVTM and CDR2 ANQGSEA. The V and J ends lost 7 bases and 1 base respectively, with 21 bases between them.

V gene TRBV19 combines with J gene TRBJ2-4; D possibly matches TRBD1 or TRBD2 (5 bases each). Germline V CDR1 and CDR2: LNHDA, SQIVND (reference sequence). The CDR3 runs 14 residues. The V end lost 4 bases, the J end lost 9 bases, and 16 bases lay between the germline ends. The chain's CDR3 is CASSKAVGESIQYF. The CDR3 nucleotides read TGTGCCAGTAGTAAGGCAGTGGGGGAGAGCATTCAGTACTTC.

The rearrangement uses TRBV5-8 and TRBJ2-3; 9 bases agree with TRBD1. V was pared by 3 bases and J by 4 bases, with 18 bases of the junction left unmatched. This CDR3 spans 19 amino acids. Germline CDR1 reads SGHTS; CDR2 reads YDEGEE. This CDR3 is CASSSPRGSGQGWADTQYF. CDR3 DNA sequence: TGTGCCAGCAGCTCGCCTAGAGGGAGCGGACAGGGGTGGGCAGATACGCAGTATTTT.

The genes are TRBV7-2 and TRBJ1-2, with D unclear. Germline CDR1 is SGHTA and CDR2 is FQGNSA. CDR3 size: 15 residues. Trimming removed 1 base at V and 7 bases at J, with 16 bases between. The CDR3 coding sequence is TGTGCCAGCAGCTTAGATGTAAGCCTGGTGGGTGGCTACACCTTC. Residues: CASSLDVSLVGGYTF.

This chain uses TRBV5-1 with TRBJ2-7, with 9 bases matching TRBD2. Trimming cost V 0 bases and J 1 base; bases outside gene matches: 8. The CDR3 length is 17 residues. CDR1 is SGHRS, CDR2 YFSETQ, per germline. This CDR3 is CASSLGGSGSGSYEQYF. The CDR3 DNA follows: TGCGCCAGCAGCTTGGGGGGTAGCGGGAGCGGGTCCTACGAGCAGTACTTC.

The chain combines TRBV20-1 with TRBJ2-3; D not resolved. Germline loops: CDR1 DFQATT, CDR2 SNEGSKA (reference sequence). The V end was cut by 2 bases, the J end by 5 bases, with 5 bases between. This CDR3 has 11 residues. The CDR3 DNA reads as TGCAGTGCTAGAATAGGAGATACGCAGTATTTT. Amino acid sequence: CSARIGDTQYF.

This clone was picked up a small number of times. The chain has TRBV6-1 and TRBJ2-7; either TRBD1 or TRBD2 may fit D (5 bases each). Trimming stripped 7 bases from V and 6 bases from J, with 22 bases between. The V gene's germline CDR1 is MNHNS and CDR2 SASEGT. The CDR3 spans 15 residues. CDR3: CASIRPGRTFFEQYF. The CDR3 bases are TGTGCCAGCATTCGGCCGGGACGGACATTTTTCGAGCAGTACTTC.

Comment on this clone: This specimen includes other DNA sequences encoding the same CDR3. The chain is built from TRBV25-1 and TRBJ2-3; D is uncertain. V lost 0 bases, J lost 3 bases, and 7 bases lay in between. In germline, CDR1 is MGHDK, CDR2 SYGVNS. The CDR3 covers 14 residues. This CDR3 reads CASSEYSLTDTQYF. The CDR3 DNA reads as TGTGCCAGCAGTGAATATTCTCTAACAGATACGCAGTATTTT.

This chain uses TRBV7-2 with TRBJ2-1, with D maybe TRBD2 (6 bases). V was trimmed by 2 bases and J by 4 bases, leaving 15 bases between them. Germline assignment: CDR1 SGHTA and CDR2 FQGNSA. The CDR3 loop spans 16 amino acids. CDR3 bases: TGTGCCAGCAGCTTATTGGGCGGGATAAGTTACAATGAGCAGTTCTTC. Protein sequence: CASSLLGGISYNEQFF.

The rearrangement uses TRBV6-1 and TRBJ2-6, with unresolved D. The germline V and J ends were trimmed by 6 bases and 2 bases, with 5 bases remaining between them. Germline CDR1 is MNHNS and CDR2 is SASEGT. The CDR3 contains 13 residues. The CDR3 region has the DNA TGTGCCAGCAGGTCCCCTGGGGCCAACGTCCTGACTTTC. Translating gives CASRSPGANVLTF.

The CDR3 reads CASSSKGWDEKLFF. In DNA form, the CDR3 reads TGTGCCAGCAGCTCGAAGGGATGGGATGAAAAACTGTTTTTT. The J gene is TRBJ1-4, the V gene TRBV2, with D uncertain. The CDR3 totals 14 residues. V was trimmed by 6 bases and J by 6 bases, leaving 14 bases between them. Germline CDR1 SNHLY, CDR2 FYNNEI. Looking up the rest from reference TRBV2 and TRBJ1-4 gives the full variable domain: EPEVTQTPSHQVTQMGQEVILRCVPISNHLYFYWYRQILGQKVEFLVSFYNNEISEKSEIFDDQFSVERPDGSNFTLKIRSTKLEDSAMYFCASSSKGWDEKLFFGSGTQLSVL.

J is TRBJ2-7 and V is TRBV5-4, with 7 bases that match TRBD2. Germline loops: CDR1 SGHNT, CDR2 YYREEE (reference sequence). The V and J ends lost 0 bases and 6 bases, in that order; junction bases with no gene match: 9. This CDR3 spans 15 amino acids. CDR3 protein: CASSLEGGSDREQYF. CDR3 bases: TGTGCCAGCAGCTTGGAGGGAGGGAGTGATCGCGAGCAGTACTTC.

The V gene is TRBV28, the J gene TRBJ2-7, with D possibly being TRBD2 (6 bases). This CDR3 has 13 amino acids. Germline CDR1 reads MDHEN; CDR2 reads SYDVKM. V shed 6 bases and J shed 9 bases, with 18 bases lying between them. CDR3 amino acids: CASRRPGATWQYF. The CDR3 nucleotides read TGTGCCAGCAGACGCCCGGGAGCCACTTGGCAGTACTTC. The complete variable domain, with remaining parts taken from reference TRBV28 and TRBJ2-7, reads DVKVTQSSRYLVKRTGEKVFLECVQDMDHENMFWYRQDPGLGLRLIYFSYDVKMKEKGDIPEGYSVSREKKERFSLILESASTNQTSMYLCASRRPGATWQYFGPGTRLTVT.

This sequence joins TRBV7-8 and TRBJ2-7; tentative D call: TRBD2 (5 bases). Germline CDR1 SGHVS, CDR2 FQNEAQ. V lost 5 bases to trimming and J lost 7 bases, with 12 bases between them. CDR3 size: 12 residues. The CDR3 reads CASSLTEGEQYF. The CDR3, as DNA: TGTGCCAGCAGCCTTACCGAGGGAGAGCAGTACTTC.

This rearrangement joins TRBV7-2 to TRBJ1-2; D may be TRBD1 (5 bases). V was pared by 6 bases and J by 11 bases, with 22 bases between. This CDR3 comprises 14 residues. Germline lookup yields CDR1 SGHTA and CDR2 FQGNSA. The CDR3 region is CASRYQTVSPGYTF. In DNA form, the CDR3 reads TGTGCCAGCAGATACCAGACAGTCAGTCCGGGGTACACCTTC. Together with reference TRBV7-2 and TRBJ1-2, the CDR3 gives the full variable domain: GAGVSQSPSNKVTEKGKDVELRCDPISGHTALYWYRQSLGQGLEFLIYFQGNSAPDKSGLPSDRFSAERTGGSVSTLTIQRTQQEDSAVYLCASRYQTVSPGYTFGSGTRLTVV.

The CDR3 region is CASSEDEAGGVNTEAFF. The CDR3 DNA is TGTGCCAGCAGTGAAGACGAGGCAGGTGGGGTGAACACTGAAGCTTTCTTT. This chain joins TRBV2 and TRBJ1-1, with D unresolved. The CDR3 extends over 17 amino acids. From germline, CDR1 is SNHLY and CDR2 FYNNEI. Trimming removed 1 base from V and 0 bases from J, with 15 bases in between.

The CDR3 sequence: CASSLVTGPTYEQYF. CDR3 nucleotide sequence: TGTGCCAGCAGCTTAGTCACAGGGCCCACCTACGAGCAGTACTTC. The V call is TRBV7-2, the J call TRBJ2-7; possible D gene TRBD1, 6 bases. The CDR3 length is 15 residues. The germline V gene has CDR1 SGHTA and CDR2 FQGNSA. Trimming shortened V by 1 base and J by 2 bases, and 12 bases separated the two germline ends.

The chain recombines TRBV6-5 with TRBJ2-3; TRBD1 might be the D (7 bases). V was shortened by 7 bases and J by 3 bases, with 14 bases between the two germline ends. In germline, CDR1 is MNHEY, CDR2 SVGAGI. The CDR3 has 14 residues. In nucleotides, the CDR3 is TGTGCCAGCAAGGCGGCAGGGGGGACAGATACGCAGTATTTT. This translates into CASKAAGGTDTQYF.

The rearrangement uses TRBV6-5 and TRBJ2-3; D is unresolved. The CDR3 contains 11 residues. Germline values: CDR1 MNHEY, CDR2 SVGAGI. The ends were cut back, 6 bases at V and 6 bases at J, with 7 bases in the middle. The chain's CDR3 is CASRTVDTQYF. CDR3 coding DNA: TGTGCCAGCAGGACGGTCGATACGCAGTATTTT.

The V call is TRBV25-1, the J call TRBJ2-1; the D gene is possibly TRBD1 (5 bases). The CDR3 contains 12 residues. Germline V gene lookup returns CDR1 MGHDK and CDR2 SYGVNS. The V end was cut by 4 bases, the J end by 11 bases, with 12 bases between. The CDR3 is CASSVLLGQQFF. The CDR3, as DNA: TGTGCCAGCAGTGTCCTCCTGGGGCAGCAGTTCTTC.

The CDR3 region has the DNA TGTGCCTGGAGTACGGACGGGACTTTTGGCTACACCTTC. It specifies CAWSTDGTFGYTF. The J gene is TRBJ1-2, the V gene TRBV30; tentatively, D is TRBD1 (5 bases). The CDR3 covers 13 residues. Trimming took off 2 bases at V and 7 bases at J, with 14 bases between the two ends. CDR1 is GTSNPN and CDR2 is SVGIG in the germline V gene (reference sequence).

The genes are TRBV29-1 and TRBJ1-2; the D gene is possibly TRBD1 (5 bases). V lost 5 bases, J lost 8 bases, and 18 bases lay in between. This CDR3 is 13 amino acids long. Per the germline V gene, CDR1 is SQVTM and CDR2 is ANQGSEA. For the CDR3, the DNA is TGCAGCGTTACATTAATCCGGGGCGGAGGCTACACCTTC. This codes for CSVTLIRGGGYTF. Looking up the rest from reference TRBV29-1 and TRBJ1-2 gives the full variable domain: SAVISQKPSRDICQRGTSLTIQCQVDSQVTMMFWYRQQPGQSLTLIATANQGSEATYESGFVIDKFPISRPNLTFSTLTVSNMSPEDSSIYLCSVTLIRGGGYTFGSGTRLTVV.

The chain carries TRBV29-1 and TRBJ2-2, with TRBD2 matching over 7 bases. The junction had 2 bases not matched to a gene; V was cut back by 4 bases and J by 0 bases. The germline gives CDR1 SQVTM, CDR2 ANQGSEA. The CDR3 is made up of 14 amino acids. The CDR3 protein is CSVASGPNTGELFF. CDR3 DNA sequence: TGCAGCGTTGCTAGCGGCCCGAACACCGGGGAGCTGTTTTTT.